This T cell receptor (beta chain) stems from a study of shared clonotypes between healthy human individuals. Those who donated were healthy HIV-negative adults, with no recent acute infections or vaccinations reported. Nashville, Tennessee was home to all donors, who were Caucasian adults. Profiled with immunoSEQ multiplex PCR; TCRdb holds only in-frame clones, not every one. The sample has roughly 640,000 clones, around 97% seen once. Study-wide results and limits: Investigators collected only blood, and repertoires in tissues likely differ. Naive subsets generally exceeded memory subsets in estimated richness.

Comment on this clone: No antigen is known for it.

Trimming left V 0 bases short and J 6 bases short, with 9 bases between. The V gene's germline CDR1 is MNHEY and CDR2 SVGAGI. The CDR3 runs to 15 residues. J is TRBJ1-6 and V is TRBV6-5; TRBD1 is a possible D gene (5 bases). Sequenced material: naive CD4+ T cells sorted from blood. The subset here: CD45RA+ positively selected. This clonotype was sampled from a woman aged 25 to 39 in good health. In nucleotides, the CDR3 is TGTGCCAGCAGTTACTCCACAGGTGTTAATTCACCCCTCCACTTT. It is translated as CASSYSTGVNSPLHF.